The 22 T cell receptor beta chains reported below all come from one sample, sequenced in a study of technical replicates of blood from a few donors. Produced via immunoSEQ multiplex PCR; TCRdb's table is partial and in-frame only. The sample carries roughly 59,000 clones, around 85% recorded once. Input material: PBMCs. The receptors derive from a human donor in good health. Some clones in this sample may be carry-over from other donors' samples.

The chain is built from TRBV7-9 and TRBJ1-5; D unclear. Germline assignment: CDR1 SEHNR and CDR2 FQNEAQ (reference sequence). The CDR3 totals 12 residues. V lost 4 bases and J 4 bases, leaving 5 bases between the germline ends. The CDR3 sequence is CASSSLNQPQHF. The CDR3 DNA reads TGTGCCAGCAGCTCCCTGAATCAGCCCCAGCATTTT.

This chain links TRBV6-6 with TRBJ2-5; 13 nucleotides line up with TRBD2. CDR1 MNHNY and CDR2 SVGAGI come from the germline V gene (reference sequence). The CDR3 has 16 amino acids. Unmatched junction bases numbered 8, after V lost 5 bases and J lost 5 bases. The CDR3 loop is CASSHRLAGGWETQYF. CDR3 in DNA: TGTGCCAGCAGTCATCGACTAGCGGGGGGCTGGGAGACCCAGTACTTC.

The chain recombines TRBV4-2 with TRBJ2-2; weak D call: TRBD1 (5 bases). The CDR3 has 13 residues. With 8 bases removed from V and 0 bases from J, the gap between germline ends came to 7 bases. The germline CDR1 and CDR2 sequences are LGHNA and YNFKEQ. The CDR3 DNA is TGTGCCAGCGGGGCGGCGAACACCGGGGAGCTGTTTTTT. This encodes CASGAANTGELFF.

This clone was observed a few times. The chain combines TRBV9 with TRBJ2-6; TRBD1 matches 7 bases. The germline gives CDR1 SGDLS, CDR2 YYNGEE. The CDR3 has 17 amino acids. Trimming cost V 3 bases and J 2 bases; bases outside gene matches: 8. The CDR3 reads CASSGYRGRTGANVLTF. In nucleotides, the CDR3 is TGTGCCAGCAGCGGCTACAGGGGAAGGACTGGGGCCAACGTCCTGACTTTC.

The rearrangement uses TRBV30 and TRBJ2-3, with unresolved D. The CDR3 totals 14 residues. The V gene lost 8 bases and the J gene lost 5 bases, with 20 bases spanning the gap. Germline-derived CDR1 and CDR2 are GTSNPN and SVGIG (reference sequence). The CDR3 reads CALTPEPTLDTQYF. As DNA, the CDR3 is TGTGCCCTTACTCCGGAGCCAACGCTAGATACGCAGTATTTT.

This chain connects TRBV29-1 to TRBJ2-7; TRBD1 matches 9 bases. CDR3 size: 16 residues. The germline V gene encodes CDR1 SQVTM and CDR2 ANQGSEA. V shed 0 bases and J 3 bases; nucleotides not matched to a gene: 9. The CDR3: CSVEDSSGGQGYEQYF. CDR3 DNA sequence: TGCAGCGTTGAAGATTCTTCCGGGGGACAGGGCTACGAGCAGTACTTC.

The rearrangement uses TRBV28 and TRBJ1-5, with D hard to call. Germline CDR1 MDHEN, CDR2 SYDVKM. V lost 3 bases, J lost 1 base, and 10 bases lay in between. This CDR3 has 15 amino acids. DNA for the CDR3: TGTGCCAGCAGTTTTGGCAGGAGGAGCAATCAGCCCCAGCATTTT. Amino acids: CASSFGRRSNQPQHF.

The chain joins TRBV6-1 to TRBJ1-2, with 7 bases identical to TRBD1. Germline loops: CDR1 MNHNS, CDR2 SASEGT. The trim removed 6 bases at V and 4 bases at J, leaving 5 bases unmatched. The CDR3 loop spans 13 amino acids. In DNA form, the CDR3 reads TGTGCCAGCAGGACCGGGACAGTCTATGGCTACACCTTC. It codes for CASRTGTVYGYTF.

This sequence joins TRBV7-2 and TRBJ1-3, with TRBD1 matching 8 bases. Losses at the gene ends were 5 bases for V and 4 bases for J; bases not matched to a gene: 7. The germline gives CDR1 SGHTA, CDR2 FQGNSA. The length of the CDR3 is 15 residues. CDR3: CASSPQGANGNTIYF. The CDR3 DNA reads as TGTGCCAGCAGCCCGCAGGGGGCGAACGGAAACACCATATATTTT.

The chain has TRBV7-2 and TRBJ2-7, with TRBD2 identical over 10 bases. Germline V CDR1 and CDR2: SGHTA, FQGNSA. This CDR3 spans 14 amino acids. V trimming: 4 bases; J trimming: 7 bases; junction bases outside the gene matches: 7. CDR3 sequence: CASSSLAGVGEQYF. CDR3 nucleotides: TGTGCCAGCAGCTCTCTAGCGGGAGTGGGAGAGCAGTACTTC.

This clone appeared a few times. The chain couples TRBV5-8 to TRBJ1-1; the D is unclear. V was trimmed by 1 base and J by 5 bases, leaving 3 bases between them. Germline V gene data show CDR1 as SGHTS and CDR2 as YDEGEE. This CDR3 has 11 residues. The CDR3 reads CASSLSTEAFF. In DNA form, the CDR3 reads TGTGCCAGCAGCTTGTCAACTGAAGCTTTCTTT.

This clone was observed a handful of times. The V gene is TRBV7-9, the J gene TRBJ1-1, with 8 bases lining up with TRBD1. Looked up from germline, CDR1 is SEHNR and CDR2 is FQNEAQ (reference sequence). V shed 1 base and J 5 bases; nucleotides not matched to a gene: 6. The CDR3 runs 15 residues. The CDR3 DNA is TGTGCCAGCAGCTTAGGACAGGGGATAGGGACTGAAGCTTTCTTT. It is translated as CASSLGQGIGTEAFF.

V and J are TRBV5-1 and TRBJ2-5; the match to TRBD2 covers 9 bases. Germline CDR1 is SGHRS and CDR2 is YFSETQ. J was trimmed by 3 bases and V by 2 bases; bases with no gene match: 8. The CDR3 covers 16 residues. In DNA, the CDR3 is TGCGCCAGCAGCTTCTGGGCGGGGGGGAAGGAAGAGACCCAGTACTTC. Its protein product is CASSFWAGGKEETQYF.

This rearrangement joins TRBV7-9 to TRBJ1-1; the D gene is possibly TRBD1 (6 bases). Germline CDR1 SEHNR, CDR2 FQNEAQ (reference sequence). The CDR3 length is 14 residues. Between the trimmed V and J ends, which lost 7 bases and 4 bases, there was a span of 16 bases. This CDR3 reads CASMQKGGGTEAFF. The CDR3 nucleotides read TGTGCCAGCATGCAGAAAGGGGGGGGCACTGAAGCTTTCTTT.

V gene TRBV5-8 combines with J gene TRBJ1-1; tentative D call: TRBD1 (6 bases). The CDR3 extends over 16 amino acids. The V and J ends lost 4 bases and 0 bases respectively, with 16 bases between them. CDR1 is SGHTS, CDR2 YDEGEE, per germline. DNA of the CDR3: TGTGCCAGCAGCCGTGACGACAGGCTCATGAACACTGAAGCTTTCTTT. Protein product: CASSRDDRLMNTEAFF.

CDR3 nucleotides: TGCGCCAGCAGCTCGCAAACCGGGTCTACGAACACTGAAGCTTTCTTT. It is translated as CASSSQTGSTNTEAFF. This sequence joins TRBV5-1 and TRBJ1-1, with no clear D. The CDR3 covers 16 residues. Trimming cost V 3 bases and J 1 base, with 16 bases left between them. Germline V gives CDR1 SGHRS, CDR2 YFSETQ.

This clone was seen more than once but under ten times. The CDR3 region has the DNA TGTGCCAGCAGTAGACTAGCGGGGGAGGAGCAGTACTTC. It encodes CASSRLAGEEQYF. The V call is TRBV6-1, the J call TRBJ2-7, with 12 bases identical to TRBD2. With V trimmed by 5 bases and J by 7 bases, 3 bases remained unmatched. This CDR3 is 13 amino acids long. Germline V CDR1 and CDR2: MNHNS, SASEGT.

The genes are TRBV10-3 and TRBJ2-7; 8 nucleotides line up with TRBD1. Germline assignment: CDR1 ENHRY and CDR2 SYGVKD. Trimming took 4 bases from V and 9 from J; bases not matched to a gene: 14. The CDR3 totals 15 residues. The CDR3 nucleotides read TGTGCCATCAGTGGACAGACAGGGGCCGGTCCGCTGCAGTACTTC. The encoded protein is CAISGQTGAGPLQYF.

This chain links TRBV19 with TRBJ2-4; TRBD1 aligns across 9 bases. Germline CDR1 and CDR2: LNHDA and SQIVND (reference sequence). The CDR3 is made up of 16 amino acids. The J segment lost 1 base and the V segment lost 3 bases, leaving 4 bases of the junction unmatched. Written as DNA, the CDR3 is TGTGCCAGTAGTATCAGGACAGGGGTTGCCAAAAACATTCAGTACTTC. Its protein product is CASSIRTGVAKNIQYF.

This sequence joins TRBV2 and TRBJ2-7; 7 nucleotides agree with TRBD2. The V gene end was trimmed by 3 bases and the J gene end by 1 base; junction bases not matched to a gene: 9. Germline CDR1 SNHLY, CDR2 FYNNEI. This CDR3 is built from 16 residues. The CDR3 spells CASSDLLGGGSYEQYF. In DNA, the CDR3 is TGTGCCAGCAGTGACCTTTTGGGCGGGGGATCCTACGAGCAGTACTTC. Using reference TRBV2 and TRBJ2-7 for the parts outside the CDR3, the full variable domain is EPEVTQTPSHQVTQMGQEVILRCVPISNHLYFYWYRQILGQKVEFLVSFYNNEISEKSEIFDDQFSVERPDGSNFTLKIRSTKLEDSAMYFCASSDLLGGGSYEQYFGPGTRLTVT.

The J gene is TRBJ2-1, the V gene TRBV7-9; 12 nucleotides match TRBD2. From germline, CDR1 is SEHNR and CDR2 FQNEAQ (reference sequence). Germline trimming cut 1 base from V and 2 bases from J; bases unmatched to any gene: 9. The CDR3 covers 19 residues. DNA for the CDR3: TGTGCCAGCAGCTTAGGAACTAGCGGGGGGCCTTCAGCCTACAATGAGCAGTTCTTC. Translating gives CASSLGTSGGPSAYNEQFF.

The V and J genes are TRBV12-5 and TRBJ1-5; D is unresolved. The CDR3 loop spans 11 amino acids. Looked up from germline, CDR1 is LGHNT and CDR2 is FRNRAP. V lost 7 bases and J 3 bases, leaving 4 bases between the germline ends. CDR3 nucleotide sequence: TGTGCTAGTGCATCCAATCAGCCCCAGCATTTT. Its translation is CASASNQPQHF.